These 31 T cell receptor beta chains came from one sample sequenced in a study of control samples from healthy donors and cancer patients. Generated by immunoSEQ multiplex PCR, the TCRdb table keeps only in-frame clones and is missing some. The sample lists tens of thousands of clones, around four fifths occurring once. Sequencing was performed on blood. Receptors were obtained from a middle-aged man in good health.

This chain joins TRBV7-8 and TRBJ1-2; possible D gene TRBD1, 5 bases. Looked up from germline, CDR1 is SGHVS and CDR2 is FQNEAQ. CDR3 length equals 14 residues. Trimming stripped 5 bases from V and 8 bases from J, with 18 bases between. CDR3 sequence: CASSPHVRGGGYTF. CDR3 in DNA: TGTGCCAGCAGCCCCCACGTACGGGGGGGAGGCTACACCTTC.

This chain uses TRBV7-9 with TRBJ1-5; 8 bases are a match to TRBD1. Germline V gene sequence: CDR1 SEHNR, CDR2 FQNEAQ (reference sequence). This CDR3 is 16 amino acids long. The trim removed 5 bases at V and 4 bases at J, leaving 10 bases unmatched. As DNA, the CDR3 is TGTGCCAGCAGCCTCGGGACAGGAGCCTCAAATCAGCCCCAGCATTTT. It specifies CASSLGTGASNQPQHF.

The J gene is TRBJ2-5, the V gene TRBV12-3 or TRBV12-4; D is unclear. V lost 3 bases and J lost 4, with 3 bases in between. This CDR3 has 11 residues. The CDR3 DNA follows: TGTGCCAGCAGTTTCCGAGAGACCCAGTACTTC. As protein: CASSFRETQYF.

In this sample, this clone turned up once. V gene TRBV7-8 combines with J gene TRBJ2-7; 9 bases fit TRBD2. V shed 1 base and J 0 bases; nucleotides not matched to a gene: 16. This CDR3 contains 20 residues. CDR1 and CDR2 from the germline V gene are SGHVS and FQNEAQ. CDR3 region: CASSLDMSARLAGSSYEQYF. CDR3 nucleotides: TGTGCCAGCAGCTTAGATATGTCCGCTAGGCTAGCGGGGAGCTCCTACGAGCAGTACTTC.

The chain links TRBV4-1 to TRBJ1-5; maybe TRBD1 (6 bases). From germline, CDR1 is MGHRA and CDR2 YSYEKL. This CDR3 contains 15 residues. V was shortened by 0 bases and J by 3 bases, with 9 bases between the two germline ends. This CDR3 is CASSQEGGFNQPQHF. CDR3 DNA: TGCGCCAGCAGCCAAGAAGGGGGATTCAATCAGCCCCAGCATTTT.

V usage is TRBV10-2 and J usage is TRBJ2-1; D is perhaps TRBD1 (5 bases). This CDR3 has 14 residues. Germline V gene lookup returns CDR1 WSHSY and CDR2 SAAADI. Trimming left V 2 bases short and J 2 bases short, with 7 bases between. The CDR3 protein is CASSEGATYNEQFF. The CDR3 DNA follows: TGCGCCAGCAGTGAGGGGGCCACCTACAATGAGCAGTTCTTC.

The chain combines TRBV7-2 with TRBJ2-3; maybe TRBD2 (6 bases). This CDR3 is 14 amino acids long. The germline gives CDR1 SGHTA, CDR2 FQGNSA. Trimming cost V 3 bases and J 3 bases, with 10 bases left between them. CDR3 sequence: CASSLGSGTDTQYF. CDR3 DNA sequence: TGTGCCAGCAGCTTGGGTAGCGGAACAGATACGCAGTATTTT.

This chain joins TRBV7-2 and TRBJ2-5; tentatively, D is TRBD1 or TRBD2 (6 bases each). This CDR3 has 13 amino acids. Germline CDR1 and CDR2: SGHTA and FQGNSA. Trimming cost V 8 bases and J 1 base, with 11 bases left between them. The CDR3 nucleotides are TGTGCCAGCCGGAGGGGGGCCCAAGAGACCCAGTACTTC. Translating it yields CASRRGAQETQYF.

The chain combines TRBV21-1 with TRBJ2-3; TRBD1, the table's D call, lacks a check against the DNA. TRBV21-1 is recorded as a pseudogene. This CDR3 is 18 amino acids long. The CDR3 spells CASSEGTDLSPNTDTQYF. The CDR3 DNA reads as TGTGCCAGCAGCGAAGGGACAGATCTTTCGCCCAACACAGATACGCAGTATTTT.

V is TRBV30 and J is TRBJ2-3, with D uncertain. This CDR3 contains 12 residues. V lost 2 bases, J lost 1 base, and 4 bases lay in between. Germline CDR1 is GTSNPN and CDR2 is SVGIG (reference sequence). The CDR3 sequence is CAWSPGTDTQYF. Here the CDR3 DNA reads TGTGCCTGGAGTCCGGGCACAGATACGCAGTATTTT.

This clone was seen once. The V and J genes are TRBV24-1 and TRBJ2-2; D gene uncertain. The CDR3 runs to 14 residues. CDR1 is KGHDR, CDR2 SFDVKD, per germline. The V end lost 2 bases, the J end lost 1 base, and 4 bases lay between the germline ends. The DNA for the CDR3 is TGTGCCACCAGTGATTGGGGGAACACCGGGGAGCTGTTTTTT. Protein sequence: CATSDWGNTGELFF.

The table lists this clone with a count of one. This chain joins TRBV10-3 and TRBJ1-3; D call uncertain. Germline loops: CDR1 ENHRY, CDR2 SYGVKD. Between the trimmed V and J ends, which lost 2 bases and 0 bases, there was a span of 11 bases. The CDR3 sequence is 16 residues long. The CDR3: CAISENQASSGNTIYF. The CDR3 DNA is TGTGCCATCAGTGAGAACCAGGCGAGCTCTGGAAACACCATATATTTT.

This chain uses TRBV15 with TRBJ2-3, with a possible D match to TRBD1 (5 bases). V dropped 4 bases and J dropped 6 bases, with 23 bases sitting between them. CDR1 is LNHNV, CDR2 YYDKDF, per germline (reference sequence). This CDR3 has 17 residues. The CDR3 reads CATSTYSGRQLSDTQYF. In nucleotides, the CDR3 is TGTGCCACCAGCACCTACTCAGGGCGACAGCTCTCGGATACGCAGTATTTT.

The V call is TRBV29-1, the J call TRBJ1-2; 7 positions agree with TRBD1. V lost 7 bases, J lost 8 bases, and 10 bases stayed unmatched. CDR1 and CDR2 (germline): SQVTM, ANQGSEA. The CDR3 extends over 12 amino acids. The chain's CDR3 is CSGGTAALGYTF. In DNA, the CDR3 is TGCAGCGGGGGGACAGCCGCTCTGGGCTACACCTTC.

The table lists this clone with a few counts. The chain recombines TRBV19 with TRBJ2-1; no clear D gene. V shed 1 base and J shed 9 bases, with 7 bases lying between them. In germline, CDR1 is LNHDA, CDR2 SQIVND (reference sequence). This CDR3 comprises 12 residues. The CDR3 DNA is TGTGCCAGTAGTATAGGGACGGCTGAGCAGTTCTTC. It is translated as CASSIGTAEQFF.

DNA of the CDR3: TGTGCCAGCAGGGTAGGGGGGGGCCCCCCGCAGCCCCAGCATTTT. The encoded protein is CASRVGGGPPQPQHF. The chain joins TRBV6-5 to TRBJ1-5, with D tentatively TRBD1 (6 bases). Germline V gene data show CDR1 as MNHEY and CDR2 as SVGAGI. V lost 6 bases, J lost 7 bases, and 19 bases lay in between. This CDR3 has 15 residues.

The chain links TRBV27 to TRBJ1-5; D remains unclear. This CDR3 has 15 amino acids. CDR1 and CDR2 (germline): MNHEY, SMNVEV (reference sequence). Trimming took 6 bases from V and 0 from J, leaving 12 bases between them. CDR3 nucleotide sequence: TGTGCCAGCAGACTAGGATACTATAGCAATCAGCCCCAGCATTTT. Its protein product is CASRLGYYSNQPQHF.

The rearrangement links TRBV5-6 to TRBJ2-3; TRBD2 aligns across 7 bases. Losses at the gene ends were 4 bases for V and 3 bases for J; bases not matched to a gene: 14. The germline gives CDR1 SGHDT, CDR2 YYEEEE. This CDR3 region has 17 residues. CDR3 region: CASSPDNAGAGTDTQYF. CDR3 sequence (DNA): TGTGCCAGCAGCCCGGATAACGCGGGAGCTGGGACAGATACGCAGTATTTT. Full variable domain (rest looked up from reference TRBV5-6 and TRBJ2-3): DAGVTQSPTHLIKTRGQQVTLRCSPKSGHDTVSWYQQALGQGPQFIFQYYEEEERQRGNFPDRFSGHQFPNYSSELNVNALLLGDSALYLCASSPDNAGAGTDTQYFGPGTRLTVL.

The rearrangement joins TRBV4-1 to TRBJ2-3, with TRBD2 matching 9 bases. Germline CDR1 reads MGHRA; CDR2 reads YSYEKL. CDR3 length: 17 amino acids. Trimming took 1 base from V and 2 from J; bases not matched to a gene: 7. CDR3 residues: CASSQVLAGMFTDTQYF. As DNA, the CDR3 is TGCGCCAGCAGCCAAGTGCTAGCGGGAATGTTCACAGATACGCAGTATTTT.

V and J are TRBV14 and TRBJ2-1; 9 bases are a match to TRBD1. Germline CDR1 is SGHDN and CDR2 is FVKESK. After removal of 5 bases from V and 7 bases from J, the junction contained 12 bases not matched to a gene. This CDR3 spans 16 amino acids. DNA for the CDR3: TGTGCCAGCAGCGCTCTGACAGGGGGGTTGCGGAATGAGCAGTTCTTC. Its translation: CASSALTGGLRNEQFF.

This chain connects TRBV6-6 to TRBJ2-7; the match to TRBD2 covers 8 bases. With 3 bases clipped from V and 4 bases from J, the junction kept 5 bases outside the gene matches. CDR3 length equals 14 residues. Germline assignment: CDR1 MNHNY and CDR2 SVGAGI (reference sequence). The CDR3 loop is CASSYYSGAYEQYF. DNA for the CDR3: TGTGCCAGCAGTTATTATAGCGGGGCTTACGAGCAGTACTTC.

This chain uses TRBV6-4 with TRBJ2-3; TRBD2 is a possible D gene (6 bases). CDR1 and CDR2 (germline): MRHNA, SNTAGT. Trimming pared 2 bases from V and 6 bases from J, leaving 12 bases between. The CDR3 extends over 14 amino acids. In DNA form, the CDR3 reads TGTGCCAGCAGTGACGGGGAGGAAGTCGATACGCAGTATTTT. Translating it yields CASSDGEEVDTQYF.

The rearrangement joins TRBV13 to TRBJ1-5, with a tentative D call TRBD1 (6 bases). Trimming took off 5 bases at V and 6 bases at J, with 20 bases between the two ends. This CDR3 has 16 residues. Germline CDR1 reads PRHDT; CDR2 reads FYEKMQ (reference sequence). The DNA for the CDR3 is TGTGCCAGCAGCACCCTGAAGGGGGGATCGGGTCAGCCCCAGCATTTT. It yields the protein CASSTLKGGSGQPQHF.

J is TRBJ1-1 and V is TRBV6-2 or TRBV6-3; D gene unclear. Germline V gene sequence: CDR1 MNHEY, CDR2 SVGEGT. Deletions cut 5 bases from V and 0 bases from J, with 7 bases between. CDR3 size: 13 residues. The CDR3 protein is CASSRDLNTEAFF. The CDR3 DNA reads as TGTGCCAGCAGTCGAGACCTGAACACTGAAGCTTTCTTT.

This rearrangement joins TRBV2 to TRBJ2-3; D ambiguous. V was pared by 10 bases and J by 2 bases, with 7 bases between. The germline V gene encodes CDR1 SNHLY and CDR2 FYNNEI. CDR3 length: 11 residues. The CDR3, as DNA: TGTGCCACCAGCTACACAGATACGCAGTATTTT. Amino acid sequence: CATSYTDTQYF.

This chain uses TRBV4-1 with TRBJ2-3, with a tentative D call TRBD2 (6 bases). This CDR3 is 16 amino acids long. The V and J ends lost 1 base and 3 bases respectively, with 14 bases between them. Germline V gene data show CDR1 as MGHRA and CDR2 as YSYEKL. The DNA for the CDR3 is TGCGCCAGCAGCCAAGGACTAGTTGGGCCAACAGATACGCAGTATTTT. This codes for CASSQGLVGPTDTQYF.

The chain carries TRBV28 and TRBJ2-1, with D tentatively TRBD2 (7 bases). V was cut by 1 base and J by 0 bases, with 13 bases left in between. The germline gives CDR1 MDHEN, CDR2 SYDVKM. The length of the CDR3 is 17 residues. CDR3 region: CASSLFGGGISYNEQFF. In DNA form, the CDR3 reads TGTGCCAGCAGTTTATTTGGCGGGGGCATCTCCTACAATGAGCAGTTCTTC. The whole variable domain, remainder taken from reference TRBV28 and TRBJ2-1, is DVKVTQSSRYLVKRTGEKVFLECVQDMDHENMFWYRQDPGLGLRLIYFSYDVKMKEKGDIPEGYSVSREKKERFSLILESASTNQTSMYLCASSLFGGGISYNEQFFGPGTRLTVL.

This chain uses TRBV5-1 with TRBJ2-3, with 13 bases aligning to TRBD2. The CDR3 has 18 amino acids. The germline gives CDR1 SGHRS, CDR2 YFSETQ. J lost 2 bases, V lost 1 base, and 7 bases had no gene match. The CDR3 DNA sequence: TGCGCCAGCAGCTTGAAGGGAGGACTAGCGGGAGACACAGATACGCAGTATTTT. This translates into CASSLKGGLAGDTDTQYF.

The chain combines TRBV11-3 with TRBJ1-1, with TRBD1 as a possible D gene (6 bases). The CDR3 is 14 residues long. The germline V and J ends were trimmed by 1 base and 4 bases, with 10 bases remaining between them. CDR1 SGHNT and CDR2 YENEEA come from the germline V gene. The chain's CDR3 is CASSLVGGSTEAFF. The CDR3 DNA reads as TGTGCCAGCAGCTTAGTAGGGGGGAGCACTGAAGCTTTCTTT.

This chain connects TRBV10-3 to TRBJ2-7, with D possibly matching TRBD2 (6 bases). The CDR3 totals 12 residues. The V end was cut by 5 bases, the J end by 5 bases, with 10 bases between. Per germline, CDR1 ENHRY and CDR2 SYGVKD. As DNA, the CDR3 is TGTGCCATCAGTCTCGGGGGAGACGAGCAGTACTTC. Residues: CAISLGGDEQYF.

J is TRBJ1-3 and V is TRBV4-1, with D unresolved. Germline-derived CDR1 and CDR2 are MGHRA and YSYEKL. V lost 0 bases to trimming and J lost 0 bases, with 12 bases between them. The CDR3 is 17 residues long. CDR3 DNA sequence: TGCGCCAGCAGCCAAGATCGCAAGTTTTCCTCTGGAAACACCATATATTTT. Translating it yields CASSQDRKFSSGNTIYF.